The clone carrying this T cell receptor (beta chain) was seen only once. Its cognate antigen is unknown. These data are taken from a study of cytomegalovirus exposure and HLA in healthy donors. Study-wide points: A later analysis reported that several of the most significant clusters appeared to be linked to common viral pathogens, among them Epstein-Barr virus. Reports state that TCR beta sequences accurately predicted most subjects' HLA-A and HLA-B alleles.

The V and J ends lost 4 bases and 4 bases respectively, with 8 bases between them. CDR1 SQVTM and CDR2 ANQGSEA come from the germline V gene. There are 12 residues in the CDR3. PCR amplification relied on 60 Vbeta primers (plus 13 Jbeta primers). Profiled with immunoSEQ multiplex PCR; TCRdb holds only in-frame clones, not every one. The table lists approximately 130,000 clones, over 70% of them singletons, with about 1.5% in the top ten. This receptor was taken from a woman in her thirties or forties in good health and CMV-seronegative. The genes are TRBV29-1 and TRBJ1-3, with D unresolved. Source material: PBMCs. DNA of the CDR3: TGCAGCGTTGTGGGAGACGGAAACACCATATATTTT. It codes for CSVVGDGNTIYF. Filled out from reference TRBV29-1 and TRBJ1-3, the complete variable domain reads SAVISQKPSRDICQRGTSLTIQCQVDSQVTMMFWYRQQPGQSLTLIATANQGSEATYESGFVIDKFPISRPNLTFSTLTVSNMSPEDSSIYLCSVVGDGNTIYFGEGSWLTVV.